Described below is a single T cell receptor beta chain sequence and its context. Clones were sequenced by immunoSEQ multiplex PCR, and TCRdb holds only the in-frame ones, with some missing. Among 100,000 to 150,000 clones listed, roughly 86% were seen once. The data derive from a study of PD-1 blockade in mismatch repair-deficient tumors. The clonotype comes from an adult with mismatch repair-deficient cancer. This material consisted of peripheral blood, taken just under 74 weeks after starting pembrolizumab.

CDR3 in amino acids: CASSPVSSGNYEQYF. CDR3 nucleotide sequence: TGCGCCAGCAGCCCGGTTTCTAGCGGAAACTACGAGCAGTACTTC. The chain couples TRBV4-3 to TRBJ2-7; 7 bases match TRBD2. V trimming: 4 bases; J trimming: 3 bases; junction bases outside the gene matches: 9. The germline CDR1 and CDR2 sequences are LGHNA and YSLEER. The length of the CDR3 is 15 residues.